This T cell receptor (beta chain) appears in the sequencing data of a study of Ad26.COV2.S vaccination and SARS-CoV-2 variants. Points from the study as a whole: Analyses that measured TCR breadth and depth may have underestimated total T cell responses.

V dropped 2 bases and J dropped 2; count of bases not matched to a gene: 8. The germline V gene has CDR1 LNHNV and CDR2 YYDKDF (reference sequence). The CDR3 loop spans 19 amino acids. The assay was immunoSEQ multiplex PCR, and TCRdb's table has in-frame clones only and misses some. The repertoire holds around 270,000 clones, with approximately 88% as singletons. This sample's treatment: over 15 received Ad26.COV2.S at low or high dose, single or two shots; 5 received placebo; per-sample allocation not given. Samples came from day 63 after the first vaccine or placebo injection. Comment on this clone: The antigen is unknown.

This TCR was sampled from a person between 18 and 65 years old who received the Ad26.COV2.S COVID-19 vaccine or a placebo. The specimen was peripheral blood, collected in a trial of Ad26.COV2.S vaccine versus placebo. The chain links TRBV15 to TRBJ2-5; TRBD2 agrees at 16 bases. The CDR3, as DNA: TGTGCCACCAGCAGACCCAGCGGGACTAGCGGGAGGGCGCAAGAGACCCAGTACTTC. It translates to CATSRPSGTSGRAQETQYF.